This T cell receptor (beta chain) was captured in a study of CD8+CD57+ T cells in acquired aplastic anemia. Study-wide context: DNA from sorted CD4+ and CD8+ cells averaged roughly 3.4 ug.

Using genomic DNA as the template, TCR beta VDJ and CDR3 profiling was carried out. TCRdb itself ran the reads through MiXCR, one entry per CDR3 protein. The sample holds around 180,000 distinct CDR3 sequences, 64% seen once. This CDR3 comprises 17 residues. After removal of 5 bases from V and 5 bases from J, the junction contained 9 bases not matched to a gene. Germline loops: CDR1 SGHAT, CDR2 FQDESV (reference sequence). The receptor was derived from a human donor with severe aplastic anemia or a healthy control (not recorded which). The sample consisted of sorted CD4+, CD8+, or CD8+CD57+ T cells (not recorded which) from PBMCs. The chain combines TRBV11-1 with TRBJ2-7; 16 nucleotides line up with TRBD2. The CDR3 coding sequence is TGTGCCAGCAGCCGAACGGGACTAGCGGGAGGGCCACACGAGCAGTACTTC. Encoded protein: CASSRTGLAGGPHEQYF. The full variable domain, completed using reference TRBV11-1 and TRBJ2-7, is EAEVAQSPRYKITEKSQAVAFWCDPISGHATLYWYRQILGQGPELLVQFQDESVVDDSQLPKDRFSAERLKGVDSTLKIQPAELGDSAMYLCASSRTGLAGGPHEQYFGPGTRLTVT.